This T cell receptor beta chain was identified during a study of CD4 T cells in relation to SARS-CoV-2 and coronaviruses. Study-level background: The restricting HLA molecule for shared crossreactive spike epitopes was mapped.

This clone was observed a handful of times. V lost 0 bases, J lost 2 bases, and 5 bases stayed unmatched. The CDR3 length is 16 residues. The V gene's germline CDR1 is SGHTS and CDR2 YDEGEE. Using immunoSEQ multiplex PCR, the repertoire was profiled, and TCRdb retains in-frame clones only, with some absent. The sample has under 50,000 clones, 88% seen once; the top ten hold 9.2%. The J gene is TRBJ1-1, the V gene TRBV5-8; 9 bases agree with TRBD1. The origin of this receptor is an adult with COVID-19. What was sequenced was memory CD4+ T cells from PBMCs. In DNA, the CDR3 is TGTGCCAGCAGCTTGGGGACAGGGGCGCCCAACACTGAAGCTTTCTTT. Protein product: CASSLGTGAPNTEAFF.